This TCR beta chain is drawn from a study of technical replicates of blood from a few donors. Sequencing was performed with immunoSEQ multiplex PCR; in TCRdb, only in-frame clones are kept and a portion is missing. This table has around 100,000 clones, approximately 94% appearing once. This clonotype was obtained from a human donor in good health. Sequencing was performed on T cells isolated from PBMCs.

In nucleotides, the CDR3 is TGTGCCAGCAGCCAAGATGCCCCGGGACTAGCGGGAGGCTACGAGCAGTACTTC. Protein: CASSQDAPGLAGGYEQYF. This sequence joins TRBV4-2 and TRBJ2-7, with 15 nucleotides matching TRBD2. Germline CDR1 reads LGHNA; CDR2 reads YNFKEQ. The V and J ends lost 0 bases and 3 bases, in that order; junction bases with no gene match: 6. The CDR3 totals 18 residues.